These 24 T cell receptor beta chains came from one sample sequenced in a study of shared clonotypes between healthy human individuals. The repertoire was sequenced with immunoSEQ multiplex PCR; TCRdb's copy has only in-frame clones and lacks some. Of 2,100,000 or so clones listed, under 97% were seen once; the top ten hold less than 0.15%. Sample: naive CD4+ T cells sorted from blood. Subset noted: CD45RA+ positively selected. Every receptor here comes from a young man in good health.

Details on this clone: Other DNA variants within this sample encode the same CDR3. The genes are TRBV18 and TRBJ1-4; D uncertain. CDR3 length equals 13 residues. The germline V gene has CDR1 KGHSH and CDR2 LQKENI. V was cut by 4 bases and J by 5 bases, with 8 bases left in between. As DNA, the CDR3 is TGTGCCAGCTCACTCTACCTAAATGAAAAACTGTTTTTT. As protein: CASSLYLNEKLFF.

This rearrangement joins TRBV19 to TRBJ2-5; no firm D call. The CDR3 runs 14 residues. Trimming took 3 bases from V and 0 from J, leaving 8 bases between them. Germline-derived CDR1 and CDR2 are LNHDA and SQIVND (reference sequence). CDR3: CASSIGPYQETQYF. CDR3 DNA sequence: TGTGCCAGTAGTATTGGTCCGTACCAAGAGACCCAGTACTTC.

In this sample, this clone turned up once. The chain has TRBV6-1 and TRBJ1-5, with D tentatively TRBD1 (5 bases). The CDR3 runs to 16 residues. The V gene's germline CDR1 is MNHNS and CDR2 SASEGT. Trimming removed 3 bases at V and 2 bases at J, with 14 bases between. The CDR3 sequence is CASSDPSGAGNQPQHF. The CDR3 nucleotides read TGTGCCAGCAGTGACCCCAGCGGGGCCGGCAATCAGCCCCAGCATTTT.

On this clone itself: In the same sample, other DNA sequences code for this CDR3. The chain carries TRBV5-1 and TRBJ2-3; D gene ambiguous. The CDR3 is 12 amino acids. V was pared by 4 bases and J by 3 bases, with 6 bases between. Germline CDR1 is SGHRS and CDR2 is YFSETQ. The CDR3 coding sequence is TGCGCCAGCAGCGATAGTACAGATACGCAGTATTTT. This gives the protein CASSDSTDTQYF. The full variable domain, completed using reference TRBV5-1 and TRBJ2-3, is KAGVTQTPRYLIKTRGQQVTLSCSPISGHRSVSWYQQTPGQGLQFLFEYFSETQRNKGNFPGRFSGRQFSNSRSEMNVSTLELGDSALYLCASSDSTDTQYFGPGTRLTVL.

The chain carries TRBV7-2 and TRBJ1-5; TRBD1 aligns across 8 bases. CDR1 and CDR2 (germline): SGHTA, FQGNSA. This CDR3 spans 14 amino acids. V dropped 2 bases and J dropped 7; count of bases not matched to a gene: 4. The DNA of the CDR3 is TGTGCCAGCAGCTTACAGGGACAGGTCCAGCCCCAGCATTTT. Translated: CASSLQGQVQPQHF.

The chain links TRBV15 to TRBJ2-5; D ambiguous. CDR1 and CDR2 (germline): LNHNV, YYDKDF (reference sequence). The CDR3 loop spans 12 amino acids. Trimming took off 2 bases at V and 5 bases at J, with 6 bases between the two ends. CDR3 nucleotides: TGTGCCACCAGCAGATTGGGGGAGACCCAGTACTTC. It yields the protein CATSRLGETQYF.

Concerning this clone itself: This same CDR3 is encoded by further DNA sequences in the sample. This chain connects TRBV11-2 to TRBJ1-2; D gene uncertain. Germline V gene data show CDR1 as SGHAT and CDR2 as FQNNGV. The CDR3 spans 11 residues. Deletions cut 3 bases from V and 4 bases from J, with 3 bases between. CDR3 in DNA: TGTGCCAGCAGCTTGGGCTATGGCTACACCTTC. Protein product: CASSLGYGYTF. Based on the CDR3 plus reference TRBV11-2 and TRBJ1-2, the full variable domain is EAGVAQSPRYKIIEKRQSVAFWCNPISGHATLYWYQQILGQGPKLLIQFQNNGVVDDSQLPKDRFSAERLKGVDSTLKIQPAKLEDSAVYLCASSLGYGYTFGSGTRLTVV.

This clone was counted a single time. The chain recombines TRBV30 with TRBJ2-7; D could derive from TRBD1 or TRBD2 (5 bases each). CDR1 and CDR2 from the germline V gene are GTSNPN and SVGIG (reference sequence). This CDR3 spans 14 amino acids. The germline V and J ends were trimmed by 4 bases and 2 bases, with 15 bases remaining between them. The CDR3, as DNA: TGTGCCTGGAATCGGCCAGAGGGACCCTACGAGCAGTACTTC. Translating gives CAWNRPEGPYEQYF. Drawing the rest from reference TRBV30 and TRBJ2-7, the complete variable domain is SQTIHQWPATLVQPVGSPLSLECTVEGTSNPNLYWYRQAAGRGLQLLFYSVGIGQISSEVPQNLSASRPQDRQFILSSKKLLLSDSGFYLCAWNRPEGPYEQYFGPGTRLTVT.

The chain couples TRBV30 to TRBJ2-2; unclear D gene. Trimming shortened V by 5 bases and J by 0 bases, and 10 bases separated the two germline ends. The germline CDR1 and CDR2 sequences are GTSNPN and SVGIG (reference sequence). The CDR3 covers 14 residues. The CDR3 bases are TGTGCCTGGGGGATGGGCTCGAACACCGGGGAGCTGTTTTTT. This gives the protein CAWGMGSNTGELFF.

In the case of this clone: The sample contains more than one DNA sequence encoding this CDR3. The chain links TRBV5-1 to TRBJ2-7; D is unclear. The CDR3 contains 13 residues. The ends were cut back, 2 bases at V and 7 bases at J, with 13 bases in the middle. Germline V gives CDR1 SGHRS, CDR2 YFSETQ. The CDR3 bases are TGCGCCAGCAGCTTAGGACGAGAAATGGAGCAGTACTTC. Amino acids: CASSLGREMEQYF.

The rearrangement links TRBV2 to TRBJ2-6; TRBD1 or TRBD2 may be the D gene (6 bases each). V was cut by 6 bases and J by 0 bases, with 12 bases left in between. The CDR3 has 16 residues. The germline CDR1 and CDR2 sequences are SNHLY and FYNNEI. This CDR3 is CASRGGQSSGANVLTF. For the CDR3, the DNA is TGTGCCAGCAGGGGAGGACAGAGCTCTGGGGCCAACGTCCTGACTTTC.

V gene TRBV2 combines with J gene TRBJ2-7; 9 bases map to TRBD1. From germline, CDR1 is SNHLY and CDR2 FYNNEI. The CDR3 is 14 residues long. V trimming: 6 bases; J trimming: 1 base; junction bases outside the gene matches: 4. CDR3 residues: CASRPGQGSYEQYF. The CDR3 DNA sequence: TGTGCCAGCAGACCGGGACAGGGTTCCTACGAGCAGTACTTC.

Notes on this clone: Other DNA sequences from this sample encode an identical CDR3 as well. This sequence joins TRBV7-2 and TRBJ2-7; perhaps TRBD2 as D (6 bases). The CDR3 covers 11 residues. CDR1 is SGHTA, CDR2 FQGNSA, per germline. V dropped 3 bases and J dropped 7 bases, with 7 bases sitting between them. CDR3 coding DNA: TGTGCCAGCAGCTTGGGGAGGGAGCAGTACTTC. Amino acid sequence: CASSLGREQYF. Full variable domain (remainder filled in from reference TRBV7-2 and TRBJ2-7): GAGVSQSPSNKVTEKGKDVELRCDPISGHTALYWYRQSLGQGLEFLIYFQGNSAPDKSGLPSDRFSAERTGGSVSTLTIQRTQQEDSAVYLCASSLGREQYFGPGTRLTVT.

In regard to this clone: The sample holds other DNA sequences that translate to the same CDR3. The rearrangement uses TRBV29-1 and TRBJ2-7; TRBD1 or TRBD2 may be the D gene (6 bases each). V was cut by 3 bases and J by 6 bases, with 9 bases left in between. This CDR3 comprises 11 residues. Germline V CDR1 and CDR2: SQVTM, ANQGSEA. The CDR3: CSVDRGGEQYF. CDR3 in DNA: TGCAGCGTTGACAGGGGAGGCGAGCAGTACTTC.

Of note for this clone: Other nucleotide sequences from this sample produce the same CDR3. The rearrangement joins TRBV5-1 to TRBJ2-5, with D perhaps TRBD2 (5 bases). Germline CDR1 is SGHRS and CDR2 is YFSETQ. CDR3 length: 15 residues. V was cut by 0 bases and J by 2 bases, with 11 bases left in between. CDR3 amino acids: CASSLAGEVQETQYF. For the CDR3, the DNA is TGCGCCAGCAGCTTGGCCGGGGAAGTTCAAGAGACCCAGTACTTC.

The chain joins TRBV2 to TRBJ1-1; D unresolved. Germline V CDR1 and CDR2: SNHLY, FYNNEI. This CDR3 spans 13 amino acids. Trimming left V 4 bases short and J 6 bases short, with 12 bases between. The chain's CDR3 is CASSVGVRAEAFF. CDR3 DNA: TGTGCCAGCAGTGTCGGGGTTAGAGCTGAAGCTTTCTTT.

The gene calls are TRBV4-3 and TRBJ2-3; 13 bases agree with TRBD2. The V segment lost 4 bases and the J segment 3 bases; nucleotides outside the gene matches: 4. CDR1 is LGHNA, CDR2 YSLEER, per germline. This CDR3 comprises 16 residues. The CDR3 bases are TGCGCCAGCAGCCGAGGACTAGCGGGAGTTACAGATACGCAGTATTTT. The encoded protein is CASSRGLAGVTDTQYF.

This clone was picked up one time. The V call is TRBV7-2, the J call TRBJ2-7, with unresolved D. Deletions cut 0 bases from V and 3 bases from J, with 9 bases between. The germline CDR1 and CDR2 sequences are SGHTA and FQGNSA. The CDR3 has 14 amino acids. DNA of the CDR3: TGTGCCAGCAGCTTAGCGCAGGCGATCTACGAGCAGTACTTC. This translates into CASSLAQAIYEQYF.

The chain uses TRBV5-1 and TRBJ1-4; a weak D match, TRBD1 (6 bases). CDR3 length equals 14 residues. Per the germline V gene, CDR1 is SGHRS and CDR2 is YFSETQ. Trimming cost V 6 bases and J 5 bases, with 14 bases left between them. CDR3 in DNA: TGCGCCAGCACCATGGACAGCCCAAATGAAAAACTGTTTTTT. Translated, it gives CASTMDSPNEKLFF.

The rearrangement joins TRBV6-5 to TRBJ2-7; D gene ambiguous. The V end lost 8 bases, the J end lost 6 bases, and 23 bases lay between the germline ends. Germline V gene data show CDR1 as MNHEY and CDR2 as SVGAGI. The CDR3 consists of 15 residues. The CDR3 DNA follows: TGTGCCAGCCGTACCACAGCAACCCAGACCCTCGAGCAGTACTTC. It is translated as CASRTTATQTLEQYF.

The rearrangement joins TRBV9 to TRBJ2-6; 8 bases map to TRBD1. The CDR3 loop spans 18 amino acids. The J segment lost 0 bases and the V segment lost 3 bases, leaving 8 bases of the junction unmatched. Germline V gene sequence: CDR1 SGDLS, CDR2 YYNGEE. In DNA, the CDR3 is TGTGCCAGCAGCGAGAGAGGGACAGGCCGCTCTGGGGCCAACGTCCTGACTTTC. Amino acids: CASSERGTGRSGANVLTF.

The V and J genes are TRBV5-5 and TRBJ2-2; D is possibly TRBD2 (5 bases). The CDR3 is 16 amino acids. Germline V gene data show CDR1 as SGHKS and CDR2 as YYEKEE (reference sequence). Deletions cut 1 base from V and 1 base from J, with 11 bases between. The CDR3 DNA follows: TGTGCCAGCAGCTTGACTACGAGGGTGAACACCGGGGAGCTGTTTTTT. The encoded protein is CASSLTTRVNTGELFF.

The chain is built from TRBV28 and TRBJ1-2, with a weak D call TRBD1 (6 bases). Germline CDR1 MDHEN, CDR2 SYDVKM. Trimming shortened V by 10 bases and J by 7 bases, and 13 bases separated the two germline ends. The CDR3 length is 11 residues. The CDR3 sequence: CATQQGRGYTF. In DNA, the CDR3 is TGTGCCACCCAACAGGGTCGTGGCTACACCTTC.

The chain couples TRBV7-9 to TRBJ2-7; the match to TRBD1 covers 9 bases. The CDR3 runs to 15 residues. The V gene end was trimmed by 2 bases and the J gene end by 5 bases; junction bases not matched to a gene: 7. Looked up from germline, CDR1 is SEHNR and CDR2 is FQNEAQ (reference sequence). In DNA, the CDR3 is TGTGCCAGCAGCTTAAGGGACAGGGTGCTCGACGAGCAGTACTTC. Protein sequence: CASSLRDRVLDEQYF.